Below, 13 T cell receptor beta chains from the same sample are listed, as sequenced in a study of breast tumors, draining lymph nodes, adjacent tissues. TCRdb processed the multiplex PCR reads anew with MiXCR; each CDR3 protein has one entry. The table shows about 230,000 distinct CDR3 sequences, with approximately 29% occurring only once. Axillary draining lymph nodes of breast cancer patients supplied the node samples. The material sequenced was axillary lymph node tissue. Receptor source: a female donor with breast cancer. Some clones in this sample may be carry-over from other donors' samples.

Details on this clonotype: No conserved phenylalanine or tryptophan ends this CDR3, so it is likely a read error. V usage is TRBV5-1 and J usage is TRBJ2-7; 8 positions agree with TRBD1. Losses at the gene ends were 5 bases for V and 2 bases for J; bases not matched to a gene: 12. The germline V gene encodes CDR1 SGHRS and CDR2 YFSETQ. The length of the CDR3 is 16 residues. CDR3 residues: CASRLRGTGGAYEQYC. CDR3 coding DNA: TGCGCCAGCAGGCTACGGGGCACAGGGGGAGCCTACGAGCAGTACTGT.

This clonotype appeared many times. Just one base apart from a much larger clone, this may be a read error. This chain uses TRBV7-9 with TRBJ2-3; D gene unclear. The germline CDR1 and CDR2 sequences are SEHNR and FQNEAQ (reference sequence). CDR3 size: 13 residues. DNA of the CDR3: TGTGCCGGCAGCTTCTTTCGGGCAGATACGCAGTATTTT. Translating gives CAGSFFRADTQYF.

This clonotype was recorded at least ten times. V is TRBV5-8 and J is TRBJ1-2, with D hard to call. The V and J ends lost 1 base and 1 base respectively, with 8 bases between them. Germline V gene sequence: CDR1 SGHTS, CDR2 YDEGEE. CDR3 length: 14 residues. CDR3 nucleotide sequence: TGTGCCAGCAGCTTGTACCGGGTTAACTATGGCTACACCTTC. Its translation: CASSLYRVNYGYTF.

This clonotype occurred many times. The chain recombines TRBV5-6 with TRBJ2-5; D uncertain. Germline-derived CDR1 and CDR2 are SGHDT and YYEEEE. This CDR3 is 14 amino acids long. V was trimmed by 6 bases and J by 5 bases, leaving 17 bases between them. The CDR3 DNA reads TGTGCCAGCACCACCCTCACGGGCTCGGAGACCCAGTACTTC. Translated: CASTTLTGSETQYF.

This clonotype was counted ten times or more. This chain joins TRBV5-6 and TRBJ2-7; TRBD2 matches 8 bases. Per the germline V gene, CDR1 is SGHDT and CDR2 is YYEEEE. The CDR3 loop spans 16 amino acids. J lost 0 bases, V lost 4 bases, and 9 bases had no gene match. CDR3 in amino acids: CASSRRGGRPSYEQYF. CDR3 DNA: TGTGCCAGCAGCCGACGGGGGGGGAGGCCCTCCTACGAGCAGTACTTC. The entire variable domain, with the rest obtained from reference TRBV5-6 and TRBJ2-7, is as follows: DAGVTQSPTHLIKTRGQQVTLRCSPKSGHDTVSWYQQALGQGPQFIFQYYEEEERQRGNFPDRFSGHQFPNYSSELNVNALLLGDSALYLCASSRRGGRPSYEQYFGPGTRLTVT.

The chain joins TRBV18 to TRBJ2-3; 7 nucleotides agree with TRBD1. This CDR3 comprises 14 residues. Trimming at V came to 6 bases and at J to 2 bases, leaving 5 bases not matched to a gene. Germline assignment: CDR1 KGHSH and CDR2 LQKENI. The CDR3 DNA reads TGTGCCAGCTCGCAGGGACAGTCCACAGATACGCAGTATTTT. It is translated as CASSQGQSTDTQYF.

The chain uses TRBV24-1 and TRBJ2-3; TRBD2 might be the D (6 bases). The CDR3 extends over 14 amino acids. The germline V and J ends were trimmed by 4 bases and 6 bases, with 13 bases remaining between them. The germline V gene has CDR1 KGHDR and CDR2 SFDVKD. The CDR3 reads CATSEGGIADTQYF. The CDR3 DNA is TGTGCCACCAGTGAGGGCGGGATTGCCGATACGCAGTATTTT.

In its sample, this clonotype was seen many times. The chain employs TRBV20-1 and TRBJ2-5, with D perhaps TRBD2 (7 bases). This CDR3 has 14 amino acids. Germline V lookup: CDR1 DFQATT, CDR2 SNEGSKA (reference sequence). The V end lost 3 bases, the J end lost 4 bases, and 15 bases lay between the germline ends. The CDR3 nucleotides are TGCAGTGCTAGGAGGGGGGGGACCTCAGAGACCCAGTACTTC. Its translation: CSARRGGTSETQYF.

The chain joins TRBV9 to TRBJ2-7; 9 bases map to TRBD2. Per germline, CDR1 SGDLS and CDR2 YYNGEE. The CDR3 has 16 amino acids. Trimming removed 3 bases from V and 0 bases from J; junction bases left unmatched: 7. CDR3: CASSAAGGRGSYEQYF. The CDR3 DNA follows: TGTGCCAGCAGCGCAGCGGGGGGAAGGGGCTCCTACGAGCAGTACTTC.

This clonotype was found many times. The V and J genes are TRBV9 and TRBJ2-5; 8 nucleotides agree with TRBD2. The CDR3 contains 15 residues. V lost 3 bases, J lost 1 base, and 5 bases stayed unmatched. Germline V gene data show CDR1 as SGDLS and CDR2 as YYNGEE. The CDR3 loop is CASSGGAGVQETQYF. The CDR3 nucleotides read TGTGCCAGCAGCGGTGGAGCGGGAGTCCAAGAGACCCAGTACTTC.

This chain links TRBV7-6 with TRBJ2-3; D unclear. This CDR3 region has 13 residues. The V and J ends lost 2 bases and 4 bases respectively, with 7 bases between them. The V gene's germline CDR1 is SGHVS and CDR2 FNYEAQ. As DNA, the CDR3 is TGTGCCAGCAGCTTATCACCCCCAGATACGCAGTATTTT. Its translation: CASSLSPPDTQYF.

A word on this clonotype: This may be a read error: a much more frequent sequence differs by one nucleotide. The chain uses TRBV6-4 and TRBJ1-2; no reliable D call. Per germline, CDR1 MRHNA and CDR2 SNTAGT. The CDR3 consists of 14 residues. In DNA form, the CDR3 reads TGTGCCAGCAGTCACTCGAAGAGGGCGGATGGCTACACCTTC. This gives the protein CASSHSKRADGYTF.

The chain employs TRBV15 and TRBJ2-3; D gene uncertain. The ends were cut back, 6 bases at V and 6 bases at J, with 16 bases in the middle. The germline CDR1 and CDR2 sequences are LNHNV and YYDKDF (reference sequence). The CDR3 is 14 amino acids. CDR3 DNA: TGTGCCACCAGTAGTAATTCCCCGGCGGATACGCAGTATTTT. Amino acids: CATSSNSPADTQYF.